A single TCR beta chain is shown here with its context. Antigen unknown. TCR beta VDJ and CDR3 profiles were obtained from a genomic DNA template. MiXCR was run by TCRdb on the reads, yielding one entry per CDR3 protein. Among more than 150,000 distinct CDR3 sequences listed, around 47% were seen once. The authors sequenced patients whose flow cytometry had shown CD8+CD57+ cell expansion. A severe acquired aplastic anemia diagnosis applied to all patients. None of the patients had been given any therapy when their blood was sampled. The sample originates from a study of CD8+CD57+ T cells in acquired aplastic anemia. Study context: Sorted CD4+ and CD8+ cells gave a mean 3.2 ug DNA, range about 0.17 to 27.4 ug.

The trim removed 5 bases at V and 3 bases at J, leaving 4 bases unmatched. The CDR3 is 15 residues long. From germline, CDR1 is SNHLY and CDR2 FYNNEI. Study conclusions and caveats: Significant differences in CD8+ Simpson's diversity were not observed between patients and controls.

This clonotype was obtained from a human donor with aplastic anemia. The sequencing sample was made of sorted CD4+, CD8+, or CD8+CD57+ T cells (not recorded which) from PBMCs. This chain connects TRBV2 to TRBJ2-3, with 11 nucleotides matching TRBD2. CDR3 DNA: TGTGCCAGCAGTTTGTCTAGCGGGGGGACAGATACGCAGTATTTT. It is translated as CASSLSSGGTDTQYF.